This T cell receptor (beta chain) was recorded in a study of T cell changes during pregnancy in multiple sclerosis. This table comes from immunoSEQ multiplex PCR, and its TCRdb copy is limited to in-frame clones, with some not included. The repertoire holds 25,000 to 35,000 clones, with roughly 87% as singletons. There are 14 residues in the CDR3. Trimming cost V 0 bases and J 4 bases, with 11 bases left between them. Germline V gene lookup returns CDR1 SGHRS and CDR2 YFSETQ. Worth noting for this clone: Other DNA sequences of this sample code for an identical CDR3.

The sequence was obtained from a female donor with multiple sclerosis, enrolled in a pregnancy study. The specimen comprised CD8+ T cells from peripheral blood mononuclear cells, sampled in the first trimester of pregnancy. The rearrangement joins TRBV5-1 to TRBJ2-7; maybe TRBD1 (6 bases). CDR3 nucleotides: TGCGCCAGCAGCTTGGGCCAGGGGAGTTACGAGCAGTACTTC. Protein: CASSLGQGSYEQYF.